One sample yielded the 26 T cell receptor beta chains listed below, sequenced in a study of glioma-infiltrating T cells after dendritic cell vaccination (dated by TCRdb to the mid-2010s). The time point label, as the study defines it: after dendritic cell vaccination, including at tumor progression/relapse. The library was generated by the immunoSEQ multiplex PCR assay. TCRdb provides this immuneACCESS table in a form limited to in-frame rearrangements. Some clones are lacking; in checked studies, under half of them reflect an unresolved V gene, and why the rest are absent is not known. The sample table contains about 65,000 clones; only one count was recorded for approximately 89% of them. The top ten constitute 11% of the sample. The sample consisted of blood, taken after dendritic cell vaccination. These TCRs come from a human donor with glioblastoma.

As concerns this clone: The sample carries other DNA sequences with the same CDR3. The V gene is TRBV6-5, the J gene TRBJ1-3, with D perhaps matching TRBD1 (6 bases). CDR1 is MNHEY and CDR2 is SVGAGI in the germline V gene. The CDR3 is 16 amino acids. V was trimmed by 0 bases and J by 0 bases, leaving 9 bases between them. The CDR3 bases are TGTGCCAGCAGTTACTCGAGCAGGGGCTCTGGAAACACCATATATTTT. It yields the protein CASSYSSRGSGNTIYF.

The CDR3: CASSEGTPGLPQHF. The CDR3 nucleotides are TGTGCCAGCAGTGAAGGGACTCCTGGTTTGCCCCAGCATTTT. This sequence joins TRBV2 and TRBJ1-5, with D hard to call. The CDR3 extends over 14 amino acids. CDR1 is SNHLY and CDR2 is FYNNEI in the germline V gene. V was trimmed by 1 base and J by 9 bases, leaving 13 bases between them.

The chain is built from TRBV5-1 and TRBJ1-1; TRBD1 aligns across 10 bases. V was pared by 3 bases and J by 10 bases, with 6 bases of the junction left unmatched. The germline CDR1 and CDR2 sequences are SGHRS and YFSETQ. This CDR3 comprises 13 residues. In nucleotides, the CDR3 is TGCGCCAGCAGCTCCGGGACAGGGGCCGGAGCTTTCTTT. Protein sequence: CASSSGTGAGAFF.

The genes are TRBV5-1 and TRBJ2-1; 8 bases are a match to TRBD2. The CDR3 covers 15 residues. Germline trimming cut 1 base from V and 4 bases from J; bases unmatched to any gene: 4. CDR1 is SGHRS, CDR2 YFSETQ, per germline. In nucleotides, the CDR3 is TGCGCCAGCAGCTTGTTCCCTAGCGGGTACAATGAGCAGTTCTTC. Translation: CASSLFPSGYNEQFF.

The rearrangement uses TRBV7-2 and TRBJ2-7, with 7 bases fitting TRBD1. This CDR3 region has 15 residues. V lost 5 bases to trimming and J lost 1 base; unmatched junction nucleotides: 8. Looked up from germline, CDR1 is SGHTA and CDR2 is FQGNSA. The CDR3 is CASSPRGTDSYEQYF. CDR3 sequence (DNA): TGTGCCAGCAGCCCTAGGGGGACAGATTCCTACGAGCAGTACTTC.

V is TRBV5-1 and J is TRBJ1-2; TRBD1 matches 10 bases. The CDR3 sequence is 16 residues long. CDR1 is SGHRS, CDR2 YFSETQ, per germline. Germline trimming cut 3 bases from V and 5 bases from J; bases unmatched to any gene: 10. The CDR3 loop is CASSSQGDRGVYGYTF. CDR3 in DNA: TGCGCCAGCAGCTCCCAGGGGGACAGGGGCGTTTATGGCTACACCTTC. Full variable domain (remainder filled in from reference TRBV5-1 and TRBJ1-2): KAGVTQTPRYLIKTRGQQVTLSCSPISGHRSVSWYQQTPGQGLQFLFEYFSETQRNKGNFPGRFSGRQFSNSRSEMNVSTLELGDSALYLCASSSQGDRGVYGYTFGSGTRLTVV.

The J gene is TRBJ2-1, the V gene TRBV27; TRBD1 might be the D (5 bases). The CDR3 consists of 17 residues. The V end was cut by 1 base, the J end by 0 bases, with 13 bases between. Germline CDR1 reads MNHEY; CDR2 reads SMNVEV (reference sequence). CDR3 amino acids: CASSLLRSRGSYNEQFF. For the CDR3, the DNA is TGTGCCAGCAGTTTATTACGTTCTAGGGGCTCCTACAATGAGCAGTTCTTC.

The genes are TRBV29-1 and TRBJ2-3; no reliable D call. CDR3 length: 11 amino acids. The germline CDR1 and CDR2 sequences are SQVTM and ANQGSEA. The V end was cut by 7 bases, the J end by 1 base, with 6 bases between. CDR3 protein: CSARRTDTQYF. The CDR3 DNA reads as TGCAGCGCCAGGCGCACAGATACGCAGTATTTT.

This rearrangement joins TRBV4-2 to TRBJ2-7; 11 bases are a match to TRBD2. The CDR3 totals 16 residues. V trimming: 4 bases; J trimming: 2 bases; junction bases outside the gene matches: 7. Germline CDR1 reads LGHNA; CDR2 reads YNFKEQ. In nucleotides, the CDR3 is TGTGCCAGCAGCCTCGGGACTAGCGGTCCTACCTACGAGCAGTACTTC. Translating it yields CASSLGTSGPTYEQYF.

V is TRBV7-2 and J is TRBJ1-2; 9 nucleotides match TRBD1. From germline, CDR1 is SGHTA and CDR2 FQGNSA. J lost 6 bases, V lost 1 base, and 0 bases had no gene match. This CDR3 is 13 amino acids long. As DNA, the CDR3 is TGTGCCAGCAGCTTAGGGACAGGGGATGGCTACACCTTC. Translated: CASSLGTGDGYTF.

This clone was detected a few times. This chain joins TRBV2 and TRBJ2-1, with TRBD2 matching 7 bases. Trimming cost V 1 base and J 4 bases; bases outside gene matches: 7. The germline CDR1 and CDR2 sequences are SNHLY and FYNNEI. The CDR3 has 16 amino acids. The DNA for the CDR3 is TGTGCCAGCAGTGAAGGGCGGGCTAGCGGATACAATGAGCAGTTCTTC. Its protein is CASSEGRASGYNEQFF. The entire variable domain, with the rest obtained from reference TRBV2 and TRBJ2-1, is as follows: EPEVTQTPSHQVTQMGQEVILRCVPISNHLYFYWYRQILGQKVEFLVSFYNNEISEKSEIFDDQFSVERPDGSNFTLKIRSTKLEDSAMYFCASSEGRASGYNEQFFGPGTRLTVL.

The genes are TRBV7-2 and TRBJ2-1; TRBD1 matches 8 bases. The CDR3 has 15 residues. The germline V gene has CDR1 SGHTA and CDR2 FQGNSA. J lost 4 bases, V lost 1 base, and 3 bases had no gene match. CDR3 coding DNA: TGTGCCAGCAGCTTAGTGGGACAGGCATACAATGAGCAGTTCTTC. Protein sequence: CASSLVGQAYNEQFF.

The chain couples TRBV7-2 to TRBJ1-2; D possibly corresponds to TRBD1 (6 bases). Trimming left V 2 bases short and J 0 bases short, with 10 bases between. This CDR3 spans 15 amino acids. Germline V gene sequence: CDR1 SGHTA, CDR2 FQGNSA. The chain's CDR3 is CASSLTGPANYGYTF. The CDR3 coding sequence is TGTGCCAGCAGCTTAACAGGGCCAGCTAACTATGGCTACACCTTC.

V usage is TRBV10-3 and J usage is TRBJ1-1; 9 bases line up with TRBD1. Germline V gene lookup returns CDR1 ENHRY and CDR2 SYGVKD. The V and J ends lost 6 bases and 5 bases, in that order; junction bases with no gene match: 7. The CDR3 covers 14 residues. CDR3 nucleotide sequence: TGTGCCATCAGACAGGGGGCGGAGGGGACTGAAGCTTTCTTT. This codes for CAIRQGAEGTEAFF.

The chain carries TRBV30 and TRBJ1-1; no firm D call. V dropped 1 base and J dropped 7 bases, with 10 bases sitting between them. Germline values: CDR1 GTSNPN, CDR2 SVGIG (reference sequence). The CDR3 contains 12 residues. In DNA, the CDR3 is TGTGCCTGGAGTGGCGAGTCGGGTGAAGCTTTCTTT. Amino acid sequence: CAWSGESGEAFF.

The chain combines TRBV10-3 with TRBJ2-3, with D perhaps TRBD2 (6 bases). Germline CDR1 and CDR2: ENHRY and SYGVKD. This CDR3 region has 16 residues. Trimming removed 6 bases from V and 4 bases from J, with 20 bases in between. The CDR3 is CAISRGTPLGPDTQYF. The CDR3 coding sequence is TGTGCCATCAGCCGCGGGACTCCCCTGGGGCCAGATACGCAGTATTTT.

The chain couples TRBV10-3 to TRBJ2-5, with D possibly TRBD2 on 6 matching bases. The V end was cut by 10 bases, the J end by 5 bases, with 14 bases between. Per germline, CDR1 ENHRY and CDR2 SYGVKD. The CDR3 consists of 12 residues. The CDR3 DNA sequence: TGTGCCACCCGGGAGACCGAGGAGACCCAGTACTTC. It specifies CATRETEETQYF.

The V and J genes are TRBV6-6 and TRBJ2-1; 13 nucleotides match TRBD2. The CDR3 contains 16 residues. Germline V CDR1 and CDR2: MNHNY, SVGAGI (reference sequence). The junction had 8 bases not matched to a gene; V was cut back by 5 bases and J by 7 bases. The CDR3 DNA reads TGTGCCAGCAGTAAAGGGTGGACTAGCGGGAGAAATGAGCAGTTCTTC. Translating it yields CASSKGWTSGRNEQFF.

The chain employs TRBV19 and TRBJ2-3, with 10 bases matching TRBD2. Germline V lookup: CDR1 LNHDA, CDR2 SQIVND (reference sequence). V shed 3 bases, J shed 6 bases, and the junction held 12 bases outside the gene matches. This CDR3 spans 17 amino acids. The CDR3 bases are TGTGCCAGTAGTATGAAGGCTAGCGGGGGTGGGACGGATACGCAGTATTTT. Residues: CASSMKASGGGTDTQYF.

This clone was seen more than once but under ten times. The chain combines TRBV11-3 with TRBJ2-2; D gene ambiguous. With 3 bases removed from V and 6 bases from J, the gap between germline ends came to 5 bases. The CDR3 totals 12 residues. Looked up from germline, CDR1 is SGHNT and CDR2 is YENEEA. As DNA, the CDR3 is TGTGCCAGCAGCTTGTGGCCCGGGGAGCTGTTTTTT. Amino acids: CASSLWPGELFF.

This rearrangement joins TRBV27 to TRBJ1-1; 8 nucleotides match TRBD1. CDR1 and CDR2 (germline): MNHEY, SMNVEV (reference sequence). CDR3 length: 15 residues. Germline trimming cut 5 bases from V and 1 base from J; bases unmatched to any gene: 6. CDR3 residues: CASSISGTGNTEAFF. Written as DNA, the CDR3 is TGTGCCAGCAGTATTTCCGGGACAGGGAACACTGAAGCTTTCTTT.

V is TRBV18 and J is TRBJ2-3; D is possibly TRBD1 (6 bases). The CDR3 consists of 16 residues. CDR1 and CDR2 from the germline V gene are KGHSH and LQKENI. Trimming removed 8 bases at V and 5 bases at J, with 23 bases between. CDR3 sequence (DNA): TGTGCCAGCCTATACCGGGACACTACTGTCGGAGATACGCAGTATTTT. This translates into CASLYRDTTVGDTQYF.

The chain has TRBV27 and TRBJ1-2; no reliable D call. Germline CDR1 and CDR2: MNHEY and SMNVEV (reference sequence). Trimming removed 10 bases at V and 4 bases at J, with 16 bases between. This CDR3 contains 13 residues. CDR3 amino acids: CATKEPSGYGYTF. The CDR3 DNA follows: TGTGCCACCAAGGAGCCCTCTGGCTATGGCTACACCTTC.

The DNA for the CDR3 is TGTGCCTGGGCGGGACAGGGGGCCTCCTACGAGCAGTACTTC. Translation: CAWAGQGASYEQYF. The rearrangement joins TRBV30 to TRBJ2-5; 12 positions agree with TRBD1. The end of the DNA fits TRBJ2-7 better, so the J call may be wrong. Germline CDR1 is GTSNPN and CDR2 is SVGIG (reference sequence). The CDR3 covers 14 residues.

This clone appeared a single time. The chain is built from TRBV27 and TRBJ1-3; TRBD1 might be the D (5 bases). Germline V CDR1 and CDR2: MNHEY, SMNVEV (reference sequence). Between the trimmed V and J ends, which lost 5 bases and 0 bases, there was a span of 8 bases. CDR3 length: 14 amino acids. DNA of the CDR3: TGTGCCAGCAGTATGACAGACTCTGGAAACACCATATATTTT. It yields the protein CASSMTDSGNTIYF.

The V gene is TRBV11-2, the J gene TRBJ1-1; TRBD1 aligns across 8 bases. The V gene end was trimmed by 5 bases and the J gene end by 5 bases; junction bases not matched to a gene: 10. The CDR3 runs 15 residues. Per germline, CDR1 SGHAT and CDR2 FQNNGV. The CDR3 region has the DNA TGTGCCAGCAGCCTGGACAGGGTTTCGCGAACTGAAGCTTTCTTT. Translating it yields CASSLDRVSRTEAFF.